One TCR beta chain is described in this entry. Profiled with immunoSEQ multiplex PCR; TCRdb holds only in-frame clones, not every one. The sample holds approximately 150,000 clones; 94% are singletons and the top ten take roughly 14%. This sample was included in a study of control samples from healthy donors and cancer patients. From germline, CDR1 is SQVTM and CDR2 ANQGSEA. The CDR3 loop spans 12 amino acids. Trimming stripped 2 bases from V and 5 bases from J, with 6 bases between. The receptor was derived from a man in his forties in good health. Sequencing input: blood. V usage is TRBV29-1 and J usage is TRBJ1-4; no reliable D call. CDR3 protein: CSVEMRNEKLFF. In nucleotides, the CDR3 is TGCAGCGTTGAAATGCGGAATGAAAAACTGTTTTTT.